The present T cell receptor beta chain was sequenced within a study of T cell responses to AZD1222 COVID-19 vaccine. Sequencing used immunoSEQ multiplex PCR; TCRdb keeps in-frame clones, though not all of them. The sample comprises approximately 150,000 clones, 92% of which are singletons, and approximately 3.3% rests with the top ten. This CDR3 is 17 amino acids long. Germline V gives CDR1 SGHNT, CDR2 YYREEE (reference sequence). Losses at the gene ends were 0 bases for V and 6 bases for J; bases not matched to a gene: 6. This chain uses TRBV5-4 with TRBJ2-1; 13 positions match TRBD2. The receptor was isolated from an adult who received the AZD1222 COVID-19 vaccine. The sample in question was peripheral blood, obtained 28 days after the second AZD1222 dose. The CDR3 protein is CASSLARTSGSANEQFF. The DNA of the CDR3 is TGTGCCAGCAGCTTGGCCCGGACTAGCGGGAGTGCCAATGAGCAGTTCTTC.